Sequencing of this T cell receptor beta chain was carried out in a study of blood T cells in healthy people across ages. Whole-study results and caveats: Versus aged donors, long-lived donors had higher diversity and more naive CD4+ cells.

The CDR3 spans 17 residues. With 4 bases removed from V and 0 bases from J, the gap between germline ends came to 22 bases. Per germline, CDR1 SQVTM and CDR2 ANQGSEA. This clonotype turned up a few times. Antigen unknown. Combining a sample-barcoded 5' primer with a J-beta primer mix, a second PCR ran for about 7 to 11 cycles. TCRdb called the 5' RACE reads again in MiXCR, with one record for every CDR3 protein. The data contain around 700,000 distinct CDR3 sequences, roughly 25% of them singletons. These same data were also listed under a study on T cells of mothers and their children. That work contributes: The yield was over 8.5 million TCR beta CDR3 reads from each mother and a few million from each child. Similar effects of thymic selection on TCR recombination output were recorded in related and unrelated pairs. Slightly higher but non-significant overlap marked related mother-child pairs versus unrelated pairs.

The genes are TRBV29-1 and TRBJ2-7; D is uncertain. The sequence was obtained from a boy aged 5-17 years in good health. Input material: blood. Written as DNA, the CDR3 is TGCAGCGTTGTCGGGCAGCGTATAACTTCAAGCTCCTACGAGCAGTACTTC. Protein: CSVVGQRITSSSYEQYF.